The T cell receptor beta chain described here comes from a study of monozygotic twins with cystic fibrosis. Study-wide points: Median Simpson clonality of roughly 0.0093 suggested naive T cells predominated.

Notes on this clone: Its antigen is undetermined.

TCRdb keeps only in-frame clones here, not all; method: immunoSEQ multiplex PCR. The table shows more than 25,000 clones, with about nine tenths occurring only once. This CDR3 contains 16 residues. Trimming stripped 1 base from V and 2 bases from J, with 9 bases between. The germline V gene encodes CDR1 MNHEY and CDR2 SMNVEV (reference sequence). The sample comprised blood. This clonotype originated in a girl aged 2 to 9 with cystic fibrosis. The V gene is TRBV27, the J gene TRBJ2-6; TRBD1 might be the D (5 bases). The CDR3 protein is CASSLYQGTGANVLTF. The CDR3 bases are TGTGCCAGCAGTTTATACCAGGGTACTGGGGCCAACGTCCTGACTTTC. Full variable domain (rest looked up from reference TRBV27 and TRBJ2-6): EAQVTQNPRYLITVTGKKLTVTCSQNMNHEYMSWYRQDPGLGLRQIYYSMNVEVTDKGDVPEGYKVSRKEKRNFPLILESPSPNQTSLYFCASSLYQGTGANVLTFGAGSRLTVL.